This entry lists 30 T cell receptor beta chains sequenced from one sample in a study of metastatic and nonmetastatic thyroid tumors (dated by TCRdb to 2020 to 2021). The receptor library was made with PCR. The listed sequencing device is Illumina HiSeq 4000. In TCRdb, the public reads were trimmed at Q25 with fastp and aligned with MiXCR, with productive beta chains retained. This sample has roughly 20,000 clones in its table, and just over 35% of those were observed once. Approximately 28% of the sample belongs to the ten largest clones. None of the patients had been given any treatment before thyroid surgery. Source material: tumor tissue. Source of these receptors: a female donor with papillary thyroid cancer or a benign thyroid nodule (not recorded which). Some clones in this sample may be carry-over from other donors' samples.

The rearrangement links TRBV6-1 to TRBJ1-2; a weak D match, TRBD1 (5 bases). The CDR3 has 15 residues. The ends were cut back, 2 bases at V and 8 bases at J, with 18 bases in the middle. The V gene's germline CDR1 is MNHNS and CDR2 SASEGT. CDR3 bases: TGTGCCAGCAGTGAAAGCCACACACAGGTCCGAGGCTACACCTTC. Protein sequence: CASSESHTQVRGYTF.

This clone appeared a few times. The V gene is TRBV19, the J gene TRBJ1-3, with 7 bases matching TRBD1. Germline-derived CDR1 and CDR2 are LNHDA and SQIVND (reference sequence). V was pared by 4 bases and J by 0 bases, with 0 bases of the junction left unmatched. The CDR3 runs to 14 residues. The CDR3, as DNA: TGTGCCAGTAGTACAGGGGGCTCTGGAAACACCATATATTTT. It codes for CASSTGGSGNTIYF.

The chain joins TRBV15 to TRBJ1-2; unclear D gene. The V gene lost 5 bases and the J gene lost 4 bases, with 14 bases spanning the gap. CDR3 length: 14 residues. Germline V CDR1 and CDR2: LNHNV, YYDKDF (reference sequence). CDR3 in DNA: TGTGCCACCAGCGTCGGGCTGGGCTCCTATGGCTACACCTTC. Its translation: CATSVGLGSYGYTF.

The chain is built from TRBV12-3 or TRBV12-4 and TRBJ1-4; D unclear. V was cut by 8 bases and J by 3 bases, with 16 bases left in between. This CDR3 is 15 amino acids long. The CDR3 here is CASGDDQPSNEKLFF. The CDR3 DNA follows: TGTGCCAGCGGAGACGACCAGCCATCTAATGAAAAACTGTTTTTT.

The table lists this clone with a count of one. The chain is built from TRBV5-1 and TRBJ2-5, with 10 nucleotides matching TRBD2. Per the germline V gene, CDR1 is SGHRS and CDR2 is YFSETQ. This CDR3 spans 14 amino acids. After removal of 3 bases from V and 5 bases from J, the junction contained 4 bases not matched to a gene. The CDR3 DNA is TGCGCCAGCAGCTCCGGGACTAGCGCTGAGACCCAGTACTTC. Amino acids: CASSSGTSAETQYF. Combining the CDR3 with reference TRBV5-1 and TRBJ2-5 gives the whole variable domain KAGVTQTPRYLIKTRGQQVTLSCSPISGHRSVSWYQQTPGQGLQFLFEYFSETQRNKGNFPGRFSGRQFSNSRSEMNVSTLELGDSALYLCASSSGTSAETQYFGPGTRLLVL.

This clone was picked up a small number of times. The rearrangement joins TRBV4-2 to TRBJ2-6, with a possible D match to TRBD1 (5 bases). The V gene lost 0 bases and the J gene lost 0 bases, with 6 bases spanning the gap. CDR3 length: 16 residues. Germline CDR1 is LGHNA and CDR2 is YNFKEQ. CDR3 region: CASSQDQGSGANVLTF. The CDR3 DNA reads as TGTGCCAGCAGCCAAGATCAGGGCTCTGGGGCCAACGTCCTGACTTTC.

This chain connects TRBV5-1 to TRBJ2-7; TRBD1 aligns across 9 bases. V shed 0 bases, J shed 6 bases, and the junction held 4 bases outside the gene matches. Germline assignment: CDR1 SGHRS and CDR2 YFSETQ. This CDR3 is built from 14 residues. The CDR3 here is CASSLVDRGGEQYF. In DNA, the CDR3 is TGCGCCAGCAGCTTGGTGGACAGGGGTGGCGAGCAGTACTTC.

This chain connects TRBV6-2 or TRBV6-3 to TRBJ1-6, with no clear D. V was pared by 1 base and J by 11 bases, with 6 bases between. CDR3 length: 12 amino acids. Germline V gene sequence: CDR1 MNHEY, CDR2 SVGEGT. The CDR3 region is CASSYYQAPLHF. In nucleotides, the CDR3 is TGTGCCAGCAGTTACTATCAGGCACCCCTCCACTTT.

At least ten counts were recorded for this clone. The chain links TRBV28 to TRBJ2-3; D tentatively fits TRBD1 or TRBD2 (5 bases each). Germline values: CDR1 MDHEN, CDR2 SYDVKM. V was cut by 2 bases and J by 6 bases, with 12 bases left in between. CDR3 length: 14 residues. The CDR3, as DNA: TGTGCCAGCAGTTTAATAGGGGAGACGGATACGCAGTATTTT. Protein product: CASSLIGETDTQYF.

The rearrangement uses TRBV7-8 and TRBJ1-2, with D maybe TRBD1 (6 bases). Trimming cost V 5 bases and J 1 base, with 17 bases left between them. Looked up from germline, CDR1 is SGHVS and CDR2 is FQNEAQ. The length of the CDR3 is 16 residues. For the CDR3, the DNA is TGTGCCAGCAGCCCAGCCGGACAGCGGAGTAACTATGGCTACACCTTC. As protein: CASSPAGQRSNYGYTF. The full variable domain, in which reference TRBV7-8 and TRBJ1-2 provide the parts outside the CDR3, is GAGVSQSPRYKVAKRGQDVALRCDPISGHVSLFWYQQALGQGPEFLTYFQNEAQLDKSGLPSDRFFAERPEGSVSTLKIQRTQQEDSAVYLCASSPAGQRSNYGYTFGSGTRLTVV.

V usage is TRBV7-9 and J usage is TRBJ1-5, with D possibly matching TRBD1 (6 bases). The CDR3 extends over 12 amino acids. Trimming stripped 9 bases from V and 2 bases from J, with 8 bases between. Germline V lookup: CDR1 SEHNR, CDR2 FQNEAQ (reference sequence). In DNA, the CDR3 is TGTGCCAGTTCAGGGGGCAATCAGCCCCAGCATTTT. Translated: CASSGGNQPQHF.

The chain joins TRBV6-2 or TRBV6-3 to TRBJ2-2, with TRBD1 as a possible D gene (5 bases). In germline, CDR1 is MNHEY, CDR2 SVGEGT. The CDR3 is 14 residues long. V lost 2 bases and J 6 bases, leaving 10 bases between the germline ends. The CDR3 sequence: CASSYEGEAGELFF. Written as DNA, the CDR3 is TGTGCCAGCAGTTACGAAGGGGAAGCCGGGGAGCTGTTTTTT.

The rearrangement uses TRBV6-2 or TRBV6-3 and TRBJ1-2; TRBD1 matches 8 bases. V shed 2 bases and J 4 bases; nucleotides not matched to a gene: 6. Germline CDR1 is MNHEY and CDR2 is SVGEGT. The CDR3 sequence is 15 residues long. Written as DNA, the CDR3 is TGTGCCAGCAGTTACGGCGGACAGGGAATCTATGGCTACACCTTC. It encodes CASSYGGQGIYGYTF.

This clone was recorded a few times. The V and J genes are TRBV6-1 and TRBJ1-2; no clear D gene. The germline V gene has CDR1 MNHNS and CDR2 SASEGT. This CDR3 has 12 amino acids. Trimming removed 1 base from V and 10 bases from J, with 10 bases in between. The CDR3 DNA reads TGTGCCAGCAGTGAAGGATATAGGGACTACACCTTC. This codes for CASSEGYRDYTF.

J is TRBJ1-5 and V is TRBV28, with 11 bases matching TRBD1. Germline trimming cut 4 bases from V and 6 bases from J; bases unmatched to any gene: 5. Per germline, CDR1 MDHEN and CDR2 SYDVKM. This CDR3 region has 15 residues. The CDR3 DNA reads as TGTGCCAGCAGTTCCGGACAGGGGGCTACTCAGCCCCAGCATTTT. Residues: CASSSGQGATQPQHF.

This clone was counted between two and nine times. V gene TRBV6-1 combines with J gene TRBJ2-7; 9 bases fit TRBD2. V dropped 3 bases and J dropped 2; count of bases not matched to a gene: 5. This CDR3 region has 15 residues. CDR1 is MNHNS, CDR2 SASEGT, per germline. The CDR3 nucleotides read TGTGCCAGCAGTGAGGGACTAGCCTCAACCTACGAGCAGTACTTC. Amino acid sequence: CASSEGLASTYEQYF.

On this clone: A read error may produce the germline difference seen at one junction end. CDR3 in amino acids: CASSQERTDSNQPQHF. The CDR3 DNA is TGCGCCAGCAGCCAAGAACGGACGGATAGCAATCAGCCCCAGCACTTT. The chain links TRBV4-1 to TRBJ1-5; no firm D call. The V gene's germline CDR1 is MGHRA and CDR2 YSYEKL. This CDR3 has 16 amino acids.

The rearrangement uses TRBV5-1 and TRBJ2-7; D ambiguous. CDR3 length: 15 amino acids. Between the trimmed V and J ends, which lost 1 base and 3 bases, there was a span of 14 bases. Germline V gene data show CDR1 as SGHRS and CDR2 as YFSETQ. The CDR3: CASSLSVALRYEQYF. The CDR3 region has the DNA TGCGCCAGCAGCTTGTCAGTGGCCCTGCGCTACGAGCAGTACTTC.

To note about this clone: One end of the junction fails to match germline, which may point to a read error. The chain has TRBV7-2 and TRBJ2-7; D possibly corresponds to TRBD1 (6 bases). The CDR3 is 13 amino acids. Germline V gives CDR1 SGHTA, CDR2 FQGNSA. CDR3 nucleotides: TGTTCCAGCAGCAACGGACAGTCCTACGAGCAGTACTTC. Its protein is CSSSNGQSYEQYF.

CDR3 bases: TGTGCCAGCAGCTTCGGACTAGCGGGTGTAGATGAGCAGTTCTTC. Protein product: CASSFGLAGVDEQFF. The rearrangement joins TRBV7-3 to TRBJ2-1, with TRBD2 matching 11 bases. Germline assignment: CDR1 SGHTA and CDR2 FQGTGA. The CDR3 has 15 amino acids. The junction had 6 bases not matched to a gene; V was cut back by 3 bases and J by 8 bases.

This clone was found once. CDR3 in amino acids: CASGQADKNYNEQFF. The CDR3 nucleotides are TGCGCCAGCGGTCAGGCGGACAAAAATTACAATGAGCAGTTCTTC. The chain is built from TRBV5-1 and TRBJ2-1, with D perhaps TRBD1 (5 bases). V was pared by 7 bases and J by 4 bases, with 18 bases between. There are 15 residues in the CDR3. Germline CDR1 and CDR2: SGHRS and YFSETQ.

The chain employs TRBV30 and TRBJ2-7; TRBD1 is a possible D gene (5 bases). The CDR3 consists of 11 residues. CDR1 is GTSNPN and CDR2 is SVGIG in the germline V gene (reference sequence). V dropped 0 bases and J dropped 6 bases, with 6 bases sitting between them. DNA for the CDR3: TGTGCCTGGAGTGTAACAGGCGAGCAGTACTTC. Translated: CAWSVTGEQYF.

V and J are TRBV6-4 and TRBJ2-1; 12 positions agree with TRBD2. From germline, CDR1 is MRHNA and CDR2 SNTAGT. This CDR3 is 14 amino acids long. The V and J ends lost 5 bases and 6 bases, in that order; junction bases with no gene match: 2. As DNA, the CDR3 is TGTGCCAGCAGTACGGGACTAGCGGGCAATGAGCAGTTCTTC. Amino acids: CASSTGLAGNEQFF.

As for this clone: The final CDR3 position lacks the conserved phenylalanine or tryptophan, pointing to a likely read error. The CDR3 nucleotides read TGTGCCAGCAGACAAATACAGGGGCCACGCGGGGCGCTGTTTTTG. Translating gives CASRQIQGPRGALFL. This chain joins TRBV6-1 and TRBJ2-2, with D possibly TRBD1 on 7 matching bases. Per germline, CDR1 MNHNS and CDR2 SASEGT. This CDR3 is 15 amino acids long.

The V gene is TRBV6-1, the J gene TRBJ2-1, with 10 bases aligning to TRBD2. The V gene end was trimmed by 6 bases and the J gene end by 9 bases; junction bases not matched to a gene: 11. The CDR3 totals 15 residues. CDR1 is MNHNS and CDR2 is SASEGT in the germline V gene. The CDR3 here is CASSLPSSGRPEQFF. For the CDR3, the DNA is TGTGCCAGCAGCCTTCCGAGTAGCGGGAGGCCTGAGCAGTTCTTC.

This chain uses TRBV7-2 with TRBJ2-5; D might be TRBD1 (5 bases). From germline, CDR1 is SGHTA and CDR2 FQGNSA. There are 15 residues in the CDR3. The V gene lost 1 base and the J gene lost 4 bases, with 13 bases spanning the gap. The CDR3 sequence: CASSLGVLQGETQYF. The CDR3 DNA follows: TGTGCCAGCAGCTTAGGAGTCTTGCAGGGAGAGACCCAGTACTTC. Complete variable domain (other parts from reference TRBV7-2 and TRBJ2-5): GAGVSQSPSNKVTEKGKDVELRCDPISGHTALYWYRQSLGQGLEFLIYFQGNSAPDKSGLPSDRFSAERTGGSVSTLTIQRTQQEDSAVYLCASSLGVLQGETQYFGPGTRLLVL.

The chain links TRBV19 to TRBJ1-6, with D unresolved. Germline V gives CDR1 LNHDA, CDR2 SQIVND (reference sequence). V dropped 0 bases and J dropped 9 bases, with 6 bases sitting between them. The CDR3 sequence is 13 residues long. The CDR3 nucleotides read TGTGCCAGTAGTATAGATCGGCTTTCACCCCTCCACTTT. Translating it yields CASSIDRLSPLHF.

This clone has more than one count but fewer than ten. This CDR3 reads CASSDSQGASGYTF. CDR3 sequence (DNA): TGTGCCAGCAGTGACTCTCAGGGGGCGTCTGGCTACACCTTC. This sequence joins TRBV6-4 and TRBJ1-2; 8 nucleotides align to TRBD1. Germline loops: CDR1 MRHNA, CDR2 SNTAGT. The CDR3 extends over 14 amino acids. Trimming took 0 bases from V and 7 from J; bases not matched to a gene: 4.

The CDR3 spells CASSLTSGIGETQYF. CDR3 DNA sequence: TGTGCCAGCAGTTTGACTAGCGGGATAGGAGAGACCCAGTACTTC. This chain joins TRBV6-1 and TRBJ2-5, with 11 bases that match TRBD2. The V gene's germline CDR1 is MNHNS and CDR2 SASEGT. This CDR3 spans 15 amino acids. V lost 5 bases to trimming and J lost 4 bases; unmatched junction nucleotides: 6.

V and J are TRBV20-1 and TRBJ1-6; D call uncertain. Germline values: CDR1 DFQATT, CDR2 SNEGSKA (reference sequence). The CDR3 sequence is 13 residues long. V gave up 2 bases and J gave up 7 bases, with 9 bases separating them. The CDR3 sequence: CSARQVQNSPLHF. Written as DNA, the CDR3 is TGCAGTGCTAGACAGGTTCAGAATTCACCCCTCCACTTT.